A single count supports the clone carrying this TCR beta chain. This sample was included in a study of blood T cell repertoires in COVID-19. Study information: Some COVID-19 samples were acute and others convalescent; all came from the United States, Italy and Spain. PBMCs, B-cell-depleted T cells, or T cells provided the cDNA or gDNA that made up the material.

The CDR3 is 15 amino acids. Germline-derived CDR1 and CDR2 are WSHSY and SAAADI. The V segment lost 6 bases and the J segment 8 bases; nucleotides outside the gene matches: 9. In the authors' methods: Nucleated cell counts were estimated from reference gene primer amplification. The repertoire was sequenced with immunoSEQ multiplex PCR; TCRdb's copy has only in-frame clones and lacks some. Clone size and V and J calls were adopted from that table, with D and trimming inferred from the DNA. The sample records roughly 87,000 clones, more than 70% being singletons. The clonotype was recovered from a man in his fifties with active COVID-19. Material: peripheral blood. The chain combines TRBV10-2 with TRBJ2-1; 11 bases fit TRBD2. DNA for the CDR3: TGCGCCAGCAGAAAGATAGCGGGAGGGCGGGATGAGCAGTTCTTC. This gives the protein CASRKIAGGRDEQFF.